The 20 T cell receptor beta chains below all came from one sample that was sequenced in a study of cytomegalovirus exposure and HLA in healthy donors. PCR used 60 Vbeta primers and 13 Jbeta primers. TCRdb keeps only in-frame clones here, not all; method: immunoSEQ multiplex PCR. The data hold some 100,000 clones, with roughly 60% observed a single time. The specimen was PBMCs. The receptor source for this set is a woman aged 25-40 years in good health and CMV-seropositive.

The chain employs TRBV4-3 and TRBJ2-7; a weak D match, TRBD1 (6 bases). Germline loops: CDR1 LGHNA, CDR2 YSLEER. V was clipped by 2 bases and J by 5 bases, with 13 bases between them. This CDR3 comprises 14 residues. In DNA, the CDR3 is TGCGCCAGCAGCCAAAACTTGGACAGCGACGAGCAGTACTTC. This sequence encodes CASSQNLDSDEQYF.

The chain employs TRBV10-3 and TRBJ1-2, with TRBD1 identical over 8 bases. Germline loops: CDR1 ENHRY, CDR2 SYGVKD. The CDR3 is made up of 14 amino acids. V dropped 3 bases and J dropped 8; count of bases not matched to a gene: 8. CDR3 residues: CAISDYRGLEGYTF. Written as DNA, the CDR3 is TGTGCCATCAGTGACTACAGGGGGTTGGAGGGCTACACCTTC.

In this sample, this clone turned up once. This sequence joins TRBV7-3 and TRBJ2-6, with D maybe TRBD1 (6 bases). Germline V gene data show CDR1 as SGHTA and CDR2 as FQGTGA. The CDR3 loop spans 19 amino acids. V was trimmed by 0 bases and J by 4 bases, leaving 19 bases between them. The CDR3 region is CASSLTPKQGSGGANVLTF. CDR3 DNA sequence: TGTGCCAGCAGCTTAACCCCAAAACAGGGCTCGGGCGGGGCCAACGTCCTGACTTTC.

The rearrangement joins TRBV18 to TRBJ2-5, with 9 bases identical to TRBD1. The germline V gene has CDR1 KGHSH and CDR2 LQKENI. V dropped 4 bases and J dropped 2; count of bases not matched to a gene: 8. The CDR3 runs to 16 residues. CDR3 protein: CASSLLQQGAQETQYF. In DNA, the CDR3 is TGTGCCAGCTCACTTTTACAACAGGGGGCTCAAGAGACCCAGTACTTC. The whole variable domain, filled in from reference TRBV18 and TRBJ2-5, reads NAGVMQNPRHLVRRRGQEARLRCSPMKGHSHVYWYRQLPEEGLKFMVYLQKENIIDESGMPKERFSAEFPKEGPSILRIQQVVRGDSAAYFCASSLLQQGAQETQYFGPGTRLLVL.

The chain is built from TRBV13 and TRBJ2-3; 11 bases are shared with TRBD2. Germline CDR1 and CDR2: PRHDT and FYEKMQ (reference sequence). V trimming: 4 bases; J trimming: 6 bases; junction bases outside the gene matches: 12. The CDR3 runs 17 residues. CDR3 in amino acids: CASSSISTSGVEDTQYF. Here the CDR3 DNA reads TGTGCCAGCAGCTCTATCTCGACTAGCGGGGTTGAGGATACGCAGTATTTT.

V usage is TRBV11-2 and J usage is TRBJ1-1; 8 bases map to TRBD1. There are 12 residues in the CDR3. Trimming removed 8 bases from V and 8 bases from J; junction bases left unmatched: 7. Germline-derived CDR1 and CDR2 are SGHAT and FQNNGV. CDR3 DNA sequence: TGTGCCAGCCGCGACAGGGGCCTAGAAGCTTTCTTT. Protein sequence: CASRDRGLEAFF. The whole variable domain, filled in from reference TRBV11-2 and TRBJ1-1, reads EAGVAQSPRYKIIEKRQSVAFWCNPISGHATLYWYQQILGQGPKLLIQFQNNGVVDDSQLPKDRFSAERLKGVDSTLKIQPAKLEDSAVYLCASRDRGLEAFFGQGTRLTVV.

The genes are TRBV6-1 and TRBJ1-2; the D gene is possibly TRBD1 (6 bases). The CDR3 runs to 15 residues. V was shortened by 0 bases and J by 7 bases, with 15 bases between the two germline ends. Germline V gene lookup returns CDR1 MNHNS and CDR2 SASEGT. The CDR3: CASSEAPGAVSGYTF. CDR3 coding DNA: TGTGCCAGCAGTGAAGCCCCAGGGGCCGTCTCTGGCTACACCTTC.

The CDR3 sequence: CASSFGGRGSSYNSPLHF. Here the CDR3 DNA reads TGTGCCAGCAGTTTTGGCGGTCGGGGAAGCTCCTATAATTCACCCCTCCACTTT. This rearrangement joins TRBV13 to TRBJ1-6; D gene uncertain. CDR1 and CDR2 (germline): PRHDT, FYEKMQ (reference sequence). Trimming shortened V by 6 bases and J by 0 bases, and 18 bases separated the two germline ends. The CDR3 is 18 residues long.

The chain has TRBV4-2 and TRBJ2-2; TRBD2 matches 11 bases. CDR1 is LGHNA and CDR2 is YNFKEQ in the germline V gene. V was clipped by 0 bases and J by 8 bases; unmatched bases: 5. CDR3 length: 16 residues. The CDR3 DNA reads TGTGCCAGCAGCCAAGACTTAGCGGGGGGGCTAGGGGAGCTGTTTTTT. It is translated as CASSQDLAGGLGELFF.

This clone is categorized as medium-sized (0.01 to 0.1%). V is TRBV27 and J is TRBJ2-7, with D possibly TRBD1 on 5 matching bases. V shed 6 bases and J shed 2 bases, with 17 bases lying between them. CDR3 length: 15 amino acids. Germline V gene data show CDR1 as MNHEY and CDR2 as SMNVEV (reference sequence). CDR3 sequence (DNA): TGTGCCAGCAGCCAGGGATGGGGAAACACCTACGAGCAGTACTTC. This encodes CASSQGWGNTYEQYF.

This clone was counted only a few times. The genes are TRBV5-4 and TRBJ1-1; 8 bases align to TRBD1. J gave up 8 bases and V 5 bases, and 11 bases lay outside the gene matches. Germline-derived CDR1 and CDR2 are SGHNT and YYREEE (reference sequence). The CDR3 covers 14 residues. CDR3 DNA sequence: TGTGCCAGCAGGAAAGACAGGGGACCCTTCGAAGCTTTCTTT. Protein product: CASRKDRGPFEAFF.

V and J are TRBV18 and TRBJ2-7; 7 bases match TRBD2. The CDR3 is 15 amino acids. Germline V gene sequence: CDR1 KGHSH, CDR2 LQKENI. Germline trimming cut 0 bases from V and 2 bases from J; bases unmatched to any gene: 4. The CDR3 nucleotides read TGTGCCAGCTCACCACCGGGACGGGAGGCCTACGAGCAGTACTTC. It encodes CASSPPGREAYEQYF.

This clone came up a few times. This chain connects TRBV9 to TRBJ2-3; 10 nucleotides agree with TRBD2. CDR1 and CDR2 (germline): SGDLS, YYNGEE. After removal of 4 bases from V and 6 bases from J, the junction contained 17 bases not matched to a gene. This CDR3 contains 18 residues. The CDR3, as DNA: TGTGCCAGCAGCAGGTCAACCTCTAGCGGGGGAGCCCTGGATACGCAGTATTTT. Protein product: CASSRSTSSGGALDTQYF.

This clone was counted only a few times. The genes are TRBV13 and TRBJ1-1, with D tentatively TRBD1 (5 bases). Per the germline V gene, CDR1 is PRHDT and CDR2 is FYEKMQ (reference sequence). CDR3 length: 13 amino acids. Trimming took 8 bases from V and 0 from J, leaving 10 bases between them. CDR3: CASLGEMNTEAFF. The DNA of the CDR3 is TGTGCCAGCCTAGGGGAAATGAACACTGAAGCTTTCTTT.

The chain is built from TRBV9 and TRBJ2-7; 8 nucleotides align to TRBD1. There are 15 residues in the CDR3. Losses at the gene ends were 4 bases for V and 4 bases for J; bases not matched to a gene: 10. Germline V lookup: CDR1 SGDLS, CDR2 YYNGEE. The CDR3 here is CASSFGQGAGYEQYF. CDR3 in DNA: TGTGCCAGCAGCTTCGGACAGGGAGCTGGGTACGAGCAGTACTTC.

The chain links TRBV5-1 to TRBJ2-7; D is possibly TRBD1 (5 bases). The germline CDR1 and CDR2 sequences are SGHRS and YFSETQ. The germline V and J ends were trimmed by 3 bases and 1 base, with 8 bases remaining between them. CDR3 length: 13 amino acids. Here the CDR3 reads CASSSTVSYEQYF. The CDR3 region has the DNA TGCGCCAGCAGCTCGACAGTTTCCTACGAGCAGTACTTC.

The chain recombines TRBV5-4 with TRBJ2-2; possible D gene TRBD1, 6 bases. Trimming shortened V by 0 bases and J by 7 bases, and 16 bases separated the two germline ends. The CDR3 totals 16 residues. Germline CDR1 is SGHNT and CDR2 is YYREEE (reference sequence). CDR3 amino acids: CASSLGFPGVGGELFF. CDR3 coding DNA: TGTGCCAGCAGCTTGGGGTTTCCAGGGGTAGGCGGGGAGCTGTTTTTT.

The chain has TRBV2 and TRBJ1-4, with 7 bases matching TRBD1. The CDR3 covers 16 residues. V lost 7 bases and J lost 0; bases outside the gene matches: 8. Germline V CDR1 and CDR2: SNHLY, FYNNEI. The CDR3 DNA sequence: TGTGCCAGCAAACGGGACAGTTTTTCAACTAATGAAAAACTGTTTTTT. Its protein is CASKRDSFSTNEKLFF.

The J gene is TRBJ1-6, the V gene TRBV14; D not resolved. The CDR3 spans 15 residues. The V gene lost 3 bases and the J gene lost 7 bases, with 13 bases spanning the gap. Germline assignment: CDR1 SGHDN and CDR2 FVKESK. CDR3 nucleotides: TGTGCCAGCAGCCACTCCCTCTTAATAAATTCACCCCTCCACTTT. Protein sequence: CASSHSLLINSPLHF.

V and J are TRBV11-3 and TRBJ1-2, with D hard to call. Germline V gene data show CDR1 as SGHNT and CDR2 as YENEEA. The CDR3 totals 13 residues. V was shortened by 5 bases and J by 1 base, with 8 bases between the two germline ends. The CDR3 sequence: CASSPRDNYGYTF. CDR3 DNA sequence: TGTGCCAGCAGCCCCCGAGATAACTATGGCTACACCTTC. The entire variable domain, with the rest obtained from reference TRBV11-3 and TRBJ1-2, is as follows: EAGVVQSPRYKIIEKKQPVAFWCNPISGHNTLYWYLQNLGQGPELLIRYENEEAVDDSQLPKDRFSAERLKGVDSTLKIQPAELGDSAVYLCASSPRDNYGYTFGSGTRLTVV.